The 18 T cell receptor beta chains below were found in one sample sequenced in a study of beta chain features in type 1 diabetes. Reverse transcribing all isolated RNA meant expressed TCRB transcripts were sequenced. Profiling relied on immunoSEQ multiplex PCR, and the TCRdb table lists in-frame clones only, not all of them. Of more than 300,000 clones detected, over 12% appear once; the ten largest clones hold 0.019%. The material sequenced was naive CD4+ T cells from blood. The source is a young woman in good health.

This clone appeared a few times. The CDR3 coding sequence is TGCAGCGTTCTACGGAGGGGGCGCACTGAAGCTTTCTTT. Translated, it gives CSVLRRGRTEAFF. The chain combines TRBV29-1 with TRBJ1-1; 7 bases agree with TRBD1. J lost 4 bases, V lost 5 bases, and 7 bases had no gene match. Germline lookup yields CDR1 SQVTM and CDR2 ANQGSEA. The CDR3 sequence is 13 residues long.

This clone was seen a few times. V is TRBV5-1 and J is TRBJ2-2; D not certain. This CDR3 spans 12 amino acids. V lost 2 bases and J lost 6, with 5 bases in between. Germline CDR1 SGHRS, CDR2 YFSETQ. This CDR3 reads CASSFNSGELFF. For the CDR3, the DNA is TGCGCCAGCAGCTTCAATTCCGGGGAGCTGTTTTTT. Full variable domain (missing parts from reference TRBV5-1 and TRBJ2-2): KAGVTQTPRYLIKTRGQQVTLSCSPISGHRSVSWYQQTPGQGLQFLFEYFSETQRNKGNFPGRFSGRQFSNSRSEMNVSTLELGDSALYLCASSFNSGELFFGEGSRLTVL.

As regards this clone: This same CDR3 is encoded by further DNA sequences in the sample. The chain links TRBV5-1 to TRBJ2-5; D is undetermined. Germline-derived CDR1 and CDR2 are SGHRS and YFSETQ. The CDR3 is 13 amino acids. Trimming shortened V by 3 bases and J by 1 base, and 7 bases separated the two germline ends. CDR3 protein: CASSSGFQETQYF. CDR3 bases: TGCGCCAGCAGCTCCGGGTTCCAAGAGACCCAGTACTTC.

The chain links TRBV28 to TRBJ1-1; 10 nucleotides match TRBD1. Germline V gives CDR1 MDHEN, CDR2 SYDVKM. Trimming took 6 bases from V and 5 from J; bases not matched to a gene: 6. The CDR3 is 14 residues long. DNA of the CDR3: TGTGCCAGCAGCCCCGGACAGGGGGGGACTGAAGCTTTCTTT. Translating it yields CASSPGQGGTEAFF.

V gene TRBV5-1 combines with J gene TRBJ2-2; D perhaps matches TRBD1 (5 bases). Germline V gene sequence: CDR1 SGHRS, CDR2 YFSETQ. The V and J ends lost 6 bases and 6 bases respectively, with 15 bases between them. This CDR3 contains 14 residues. CDR3 protein: CASIPTVGAGELFF. The CDR3 region has the DNA TGCGCCAGCATCCCCACAGTAGGGGCCGGGGAGCTGTTTTTT. The entire variable domain, with the rest obtained from reference TRBV5-1 and TRBJ2-2, is as follows: KAGVTQTPRYLIKTRGQQVTLSCSPISGHRSVSWYQQTPGQGLQFLFEYFSETQRNKGNFPGRFSGRQFSNSRSEMNVSTLELGDSALYLCASIPTVGAGELFFGEGSRLTVL.

This clone was counted between two and nine times. The chain recombines TRBV19 with TRBJ2-6; maybe TRBD2 (6 bases). The CDR3 sequence is 14 residues long. CDR1 and CDR2 (germline): LNHDA, SQIVND (reference sequence). Trimming took 3 bases from V and 12 from J, leaving 15 bases between them. The CDR3 region is CASSIREPPTVLTF. CDR3 sequence (DNA): TGTGCCAGTAGTATTCGGGAGCCCCCAACCGTCCTGACTTTC.

V and J are TRBV29-1 and TRBJ2-7; 8 bases are shared with TRBD2. V was pared by 4 bases and J by 1 base, with 6 bases of the junction left unmatched. The CDR3 contains 14 residues. From germline, CDR1 is SQVTM and CDR2 ANQGSEA. The CDR3 region has the DNA TGCAGCGTTGGGGCGGGAGGAAGGTCCTACGAGCAGTACTTC. Translation gives CSVGAGGRSYEQYF.

This chain links TRBV4-1 with TRBJ1-4; 7 bases map to TRBD1. CDR3 size: 14 residues. Trimming cost V 3 bases and J 8 bases; bases outside gene matches: 6. CDR1 MGHRA and CDR2 YSYEKL come from the germline V gene. In DNA, the CDR3 is TGCGCCAGCAGCCAGCGGGACAGCCGGGAAAAACTGTTTTTT. This encodes CASSQRDSREKLFF.

This clone has more than one count but fewer than ten. The genes are TRBV18 and TRBJ2-7; D is ambiguous. Trimming shortened V by 0 bases and J by 2 bases, and 14 bases separated the two germline ends. This CDR3 is 16 amino acids long. Germline values: CDR1 KGHSH, CDR2 LQKENI. The CDR3 region is CASSPPTGRRPYEQYF. CDR3 nucleotides: TGTGCCAGCTCACCACCCACGGGTCGCCGCCCCTACGAGCAGTACTTC.

This clone was seen a handful of times. The sample has other DNA sequences that encode this CDR3 too. The rearrangement joins TRBV5-1 to TRBJ2-3; no clear D gene. The CDR3 runs 14 residues. Germline V gene sequence: CDR1 SGHRS, CDR2 YFSETQ. V was trimmed by 0 bases and J by 2 bases, leaving 7 bases between them. In nucleotides, the CDR3 is TGCGCCAGCAGCTTGGAACTGTCCACAGATACGCAGTATTTT. As protein: CASSLELSTDTQYF. The complete variable domain, with remaining parts taken from reference TRBV5-1 and TRBJ2-3, reads KAGVTQTPRYLIKTRGQQVTLSCSPISGHRSVSWYQQTPGQGLQFLFEYFSETQRNKGNFPGRFSGRQFSNSRSEMNVSTLELGDSALYLCASSLELSTDTQYFGPGTRLTVL.

The chain joins TRBV29-1 to TRBJ2-1, with 10 bases aligning to TRBD1. The CDR3 length is 14 residues. J gave up 7 bases and V 6 bases, and 9 bases lay outside the gene matches. In germline, CDR1 is SQVTM, CDR2 ANQGSEA. CDR3 in amino acids: CSVHERGQGNEQFF. CDR3 DNA sequence: TGCAGCGTCCACGAGCGGGGACAGGGGAATGAGCAGTTCTTC.

The table lists this clone with a few counts. The genes are TRBV18 and TRBJ1-3; D call uncertain. V lost 3 bases and J 3 bases, leaving 6 bases between the germline ends. Germline CDR1 and CDR2: KGHSH and LQKENI. The CDR3 sequence is 13 residues long. CDR3 loop: CASSPAVGNTIYF. Written as DNA, the CDR3 is TGTGCCAGCTCACCCGCAGTTGGAAACACCATATATTTT.

This clone was counted between two and nine times. Distinct nucleotide sequences in the sample also encode this CDR3. This chain uses TRBV5-1 with TRBJ2-5; 7 bases agree with TRBD2. CDR1 is SGHRS and CDR2 is YFSETQ in the germline V gene. V shed 0 bases, J shed 4 bases, and the junction held 3 bases outside the gene matches. The CDR3 contains 14 residues. The CDR3: CASSLGRGGETQYF. DNA of the CDR3: TGCGCCAGCAGCTTGGGGCGCGGGGGAGAGACCCAGTACTTC. The entire variable domain, with the rest obtained from reference TRBV5-1 and TRBJ2-5, is as follows: KAGVTQTPRYLIKTRGQQVTLSCSPISGHRSVSWYQQTPGQGLQFLFEYFSETQRNKGNFPGRFSGRQFSNSRSEMNVSTLELGDSALYLCASSLGRGGETQYFGPGTRLLVL.

In this sample, this clone turned up a few times. The sample contains more than one DNA sequence encoding this CDR3. V usage is TRBV30 and J usage is TRBJ2-2, with D possibly TRBD1 on 6 matching bases. The CDR3 sequence is 12 residues long. In germline, CDR1 is GTSNPN, CDR2 SVGIG (reference sequence). V was clipped by 4 bases and J by 3 bases, with 6 bases between them. CDR3 sequence reads: CAWNRDTGELFF. The CDR3 nucleotides are TGTGCCTGGAACAGGGACACCGGGGAGCTGTTTTTT.

This chain connects TRBV28 to TRBJ1-1; no clear D gene. The CDR3 loop spans 13 amino acids. Looked up from germline, CDR1 is MDHEN and CDR2 is SYDVKM. V gave up 11 bases and J gave up 0 bases, with 13 bases separating them. The CDR3 region has the DNA TGTGCCGGTTACAGCGGGGTGAACACTGAAGCTTTCTTT. Protein sequence: CAGYSGVNTEAFF. Combining the CDR3 with reference TRBV28 and TRBJ1-1 gives the whole variable domain DVKVTQSSRYLVKRTGEKVFLECVQDMDHENMFWYRQDPGLGLRLIYFSYDVKMKEKGDIPEGYSVSREKKERFSLILESASTNQTSMYLCAGYSGVNTEAFFGQGTRLTVV.

This clone was detected only a few times. The CDR3 DNA is TGTGCCAGTAGTCCGGGACTAGCGGCCCTCGGGGAGCAGTTCTTC. This codes for CASSPGLAALGEQFF. The chain combines TRBV19 with TRBJ2-1, with 11 bases that match TRBD2. The CDR3 length is 15 residues. Germline V gene data show CDR1 as LNHDA and CDR2 as SQIVND (reference sequence). The V segment lost 5 bases and the J segment 10 bases; nucleotides outside the gene matches: 10.

The chain has TRBV19 and TRBJ1-5; unclear D gene. There are 13 residues in the CDR3. Trimming cost V 5 bases and J 3 bases, with 8 bases left between them. Germline CDR1 reads LNHDA; CDR2 reads SQIVND (reference sequence). DNA for the CDR3: TGTGCCAGTAGTTTGGCTTCCAATCAGCCCCAGCATTTT. This translates into CASSLASNQPQHF.

This clone was counted a few times. The chain carries TRBV30 and TRBJ1-1; 8 nucleotides agree with TRBD1. Germline CDR1 and CDR2: GTSNPN and SVGIG (reference sequence). J lost 5 bases, V lost 7 bases, and 6 bases had no gene match. This CDR3 is built from 12 residues. CDR3 region: CASSRGQTEAFF. CDR3 DNA sequence: TGTGCCTCTTCCAGGGGGCAGACTGAAGCTTTCTTT.